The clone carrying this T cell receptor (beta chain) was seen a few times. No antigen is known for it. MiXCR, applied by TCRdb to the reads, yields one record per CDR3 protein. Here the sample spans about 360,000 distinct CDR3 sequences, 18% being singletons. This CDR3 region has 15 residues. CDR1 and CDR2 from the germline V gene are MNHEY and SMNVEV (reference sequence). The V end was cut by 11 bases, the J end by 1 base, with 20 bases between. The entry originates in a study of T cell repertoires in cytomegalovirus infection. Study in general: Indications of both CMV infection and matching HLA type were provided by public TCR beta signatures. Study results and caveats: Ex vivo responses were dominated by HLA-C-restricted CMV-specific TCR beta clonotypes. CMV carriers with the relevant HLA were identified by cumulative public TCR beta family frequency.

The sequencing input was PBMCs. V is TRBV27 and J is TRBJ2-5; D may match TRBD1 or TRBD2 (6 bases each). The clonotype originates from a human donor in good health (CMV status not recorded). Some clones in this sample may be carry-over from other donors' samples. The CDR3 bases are TGTGCCGTACCCCCGGGGGCCCAAACCCAAGAGACCCAGTACTTC. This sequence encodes CAVPPGAQTQETQYF.